This T cell receptor beta chain was captured in a study of cytotoxic CD8 clonotypes in ibrutinib-treated CLL (TCRdb year 2021). About the study as a whole: In this cohort, around 15 patients were treatment-naive and about a dozen were relapsed/refractory, while fewer than 18 had unmutated IGHV. Cryopreserved peripheral blood mononuclear cells were collected at three points: before therapy, at response, and at either sustained remission or disease progression. Partial responses were observed in some 24 patients and complete responses in 2; after a median follow-up of around 68 months, remission was maintained in 14 patients and progression was observed in approximately twelve. An average of about 250,000 productive templates and 94,082 productive rearrangements was obtained per sample. The response samples were drawn at a median of 12 months into treatment, with a range of about 6 to 36 months. Longitudinal samples were obtainable from about 30% of the roughly 90 participants in the trial. What the study reported, not specific to this receptor: Sampling times were not matched between sustained-remission and progressing patients, and lymph node repertoires were not studied. Clonality increased at ibrutinib response, stayed stable in sustained remission, and fell back toward baseline at progression. Public clonotypes were found to be uncommon and were observed to contract or remain stable during treatment; the increase in clonality was shown to reflect expansion of private clonotypes at ibrutinib response. Baseline clonality exceeded that of age-matched healthy donors and correlated strongly with circulating CD8+ T-cell counts.

CDR1 SGHRS and CDR2 YFSETQ were looked up in the germline V gene. CDR3 length: 14 amino acids, cysteine to phenylalanine. Only the CDR3 region is kept as DNA, spanning 42 bases read in frame from base 1. V sheds 2 bases and J sheds 5 bases, leaving 13 bases between their ends. Details on this clone: Its antigen is not yet known. The input lacks base qualities; no much larger clone sits a single base away.

For TCR beta library preparation, 1.5 to 2.5 micrograms of genomic DNA were extracted from the cryopreserved PBMCs. Longitudinal blood samples from CLL patients on ibrutinib monotherapy were analyzed using high-throughput TCR beta sequencing. The patients were enrolled in a single-center, open-label phase 2 trial of ibrutinib monotherapy. On a MiSeq, deep resolution sequencing aimed for a depth between 1 in 1 million and 1 in 200,000 T cells, with each clonotype covered approximately 10x on average. TCR beta libraries were generated with the immunoSEQ hsTCRB Kit. As for the authors' bioinformatics: Data were analyzed with ImmunoSEQ Data Assistant and ImmunoSEQ Analyzer, with V, D and J genes assigned per IMGT definitions. Clonality was computed as one minus normalized Shannon entropy of productive rearrangement frequencies, ranging from 0 to 1. Public clonotype analysis was restricted to overrepresented clonotypes comprising at least 0.05% of each patient's repertoire. Repertoires from 10 to 15 age-matched healthy donors in immuneACCESS were used as clonality controls. As stored in TCRdb, this immuneACCESS dataset retains in-frame rearrangements with V and J assigned. A fraction of the clones does not appear; measured against another copy, unresolved V genes explain less than half of the discrepancy, and the remainder lacks a known reason. From that table come the V and J calls and clone size; the DNA was used to work out D and trimming. This sample gives approximately 9,000 clones in total; under 85% of them show up just once. The ten most abundant clones make up around 37% of the sample.

The receptor was isolated from a human donor with chronic lymphocytic leukemia. Sequences were derived from PBMCs, sampled before ibrutinib treatment. The chain is made from TRBV5-1 and TRBJ2-5; the D gene is perhaps TRBD1, on 5 matching bases. CDR3 protein: CASSFGREGETQYF. In nucleotide form, the sequence is TGCGCCAGCAGCTTTGGCAGGGAAGGCGAGACCCAGTACTTC.